This TCR beta chain came from a study of T cell repertoires in cytomegalovirus infection. Study information: Signatures in public TCR beta sequences pointed to both CMV infection and matching HLA type.

TCRdb passed the reads through MiXCR, listing each CDR3 protein once. The profile shows more than 400,000 distinct CDR3 sequences, 26% of them singletons. About this clonotype itself: No antigen is known for it.

Notes on the study in general: Adding up the frequency of public TCR beta families identified people who carried CMV plus the relevant HLA. It was HLA-C-restricted CMV-specific TCR beta clonotypes that dominated the response ex vivo.

The ends were cut back, 6 bases at V and 0 bases at J, with 12 bases in the middle. This CDR3 is 15 amino acids long. CDR1 and CDR2 from the germline V gene are SGHKS and YYEKEE (reference sequence). The chain employs TRBV5-5 and TRBJ2-2; D is uncertain. The TCR was taken from a human donor in good health (CMV status not recorded). Some clones in this sample may be carry-over from other donors' samples. The sequencing input was PBMCs. DNA for the CDR3: TGTGCCAGCACCACCCCGGATGCGAACACCGGGGAGCTGTTTTTT. Its translation: CASTTPDANTGELFF.